Following are 21 T cell receptor beta chains from one sample sequenced in a study of shared clonotypes between healthy human individuals. Generated by immunoSEQ multiplex PCR, the TCRdb table keeps only in-frame clones and is missing some. The table lists some 2,100,000 clones, about 93% of them singletons. Terminally differentiated effector memory CD45RA+ cells were excluded from the naive CD8 cells, which were CD45RO-negative and positively selected for CCR7. The sample taken for sequencing was naive CD8+ T cells from PBMCs. These receptors were obtained from a man aged 18-30 years in good health. Some clones in this sample may be carry-over from other donors' samples.

V usage is TRBV2 and J usage is TRBJ2-3; 11 bases agree with TRBD2. Germline values: CDR1 SNHLY, CDR2 FYNNEI. The CDR3 has 15 amino acids. With V trimmed by 3 bases and J by 2 bases, 1 base remained unmatched. The CDR3 region has the DNA TGTGCCAGCAGTGATAGCGGGAGGGCCACAGATACGCAGTATTTT. It translates to CASSDSGRATDTQYF. Filled out from reference TRBV2 and TRBJ2-3, the complete variable domain reads EPEVTQTPSHQVTQMGQEVILRCVPISNHLYFYWYRQILGQKVEFLVSFYNNEISEKSEIFDDQFSVERPDGSNFTLKIRSTKLEDSAMYFCASSDSGRATDTQYFGPGTRLTVL.

This clone showed up just once. The chain links TRBV5-6 to TRBJ2-7; TRBD1 or TRBD2 may be the D gene (5 bases each). Per germline, CDR1 SGHDT and CDR2 YYEEEE. Trimming took 4 bases from V and 4 from J, leaving 18 bases between them. The CDR3 spans 15 residues. For the CDR3, the DNA is TGTGCCAGCAGCCCGCCGGGACGGAGACCTTACGAGCAGTACTTC. Encoded protein: CASSPPGRRPYEQYF.

The CDR3 is CASSFSGVWGQPQHF. Written as DNA, the CDR3 is TGTGCCAGCAGTTTTTCAGGGGTGTGGGGCCAGCCCCAGCATTTT. This sequence joins TRBV28 and TRBJ1-5, with D perhaps TRBD1 (6 bases). V was shortened by 3 bases and J by 7 bases, with 16 bases between the two germline ends. The germline V gene encodes CDR1 MDHEN and CDR2 SYDVKM. This CDR3 is 15 amino acids long.

The chain employs TRBV2 and TRBJ1-2; D call uncertain. Trimming took off 6 bases at V and 0 bases at J, with 17 bases between the two ends. Germline V gene lookup returns CDR1 SNHLY and CDR2 FYNNEI. This CDR3 spans 16 amino acids. The CDR3 protein is CASRDPDQDPNYGYTF. In nucleotides, the CDR3 is TGTGCCAGCAGAGACCCAGATCAGGATCCTAACTATGGCTACACCTTC.

The chain carries TRBV10-3 and TRBJ2-2; TRBD2 might be the D (6 bases). This CDR3 comprises 14 residues. The V and J ends lost 6 bases and 5 bases respectively, with 13 bases between them. The germline V gene encodes CDR1 ENHRY and CDR2 SYGVKD. In DNA, the CDR3 is TGTGCCATCAGGACCGGAGGGGAAACCGGGGAGCTGTTTTTT. This gives the protein CAIRTGGETGELFF.

The V gene is TRBV28, the J gene TRBJ2-1; TRBD2 matches at 11 bases. The CDR3 extends over 17 amino acids. Germline V CDR1 and CDR2: MDHEN, SYDVKM. Losses at the gene ends were 4 bases for V and 7 bases for J; bases not matched to a gene: 12. The CDR3 sequence is CASSSYTLAGAGNEQFF. CDR3 nucleotides: TGTGCCAGCAGTTCCTATACACTAGCGGGAGCGGGTAATGAGCAGTTCTTC. Complete variable domain (other parts from reference TRBV28 and TRBJ2-1): DVKVTQSSRYLVKRTGEKVFLECVQDMDHENMFWYRQDPGLGLRLIYFSYDVKMKEKGDIPEGYSVSREKKERFSLILESASTNQTSMYLCASSSYTLAGAGNEQFFGPGTRLTVL.

The rearrangement joins TRBV7-9 to TRBJ1-4; no clear D gene. Germline assignment: CDR1 SEHNR and CDR2 FQNEAQ (reference sequence). This CDR3 comprises 16 residues. Trimming shortened V by 4 bases and J by 0 bases, and 12 bases separated the two germline ends. CDR3 coding DNA: TGTGCCAGCAGCTCCATCAAGGGTCCAACTAATGAAAAACTGTTTTTT. Protein: CASSSIKGPTNEKLFF. Filled out from reference TRBV7-9 and TRBJ1-4, the complete variable domain reads DTGVSQNPRHKITKRGQNVTFRCDPISEHNRLYWYRQTLGQGPEFLTYFQNEAQLEKSRLLSDRFSAERPKGSFSTLEIQRTEQGDSAMYLCASSSIKGPTNEKLFFGSGTQLSVL.

V is TRBV19 and J is TRBJ1-1; D is ambiguous. Germline V gene sequence: CDR1 LNHDA, CDR2 SQIVND (reference sequence). This CDR3 is built from 16 residues. V was clipped by 5 bases and J by 1 base, with 17 bases between them. The CDR3 DNA sequence: TGTGCCAGTAGTCCAAGCCCCATCGCCGGGAACACTGAAGCTTTCTTT. It translates to CASSPSPIAGNTEAFF.

V is TRBV20-1 and J is TRBJ1-1; no clear D gene. This CDR3 has 11 residues. Germline V gene sequence: CDR1 DFQATT, CDR2 SNEGSKA (reference sequence). With 2 bases removed from V and 7 bases from J, the gap between germline ends came to 8 bases. The CDR3 loop reads CSARWGGEAFF. CDR3 in DNA: TGCAGTGCTAGATGGGGAGGTGAAGCTTTCTTT.

On this clone: In the same sample, other DNA sequences code for this CDR3. V gene TRBV29-1 combines with J gene TRBJ2-1; no definite D call. The CDR3 spans 10 residues. Trimming cost V 6 bases and J 5 bases, with 5 bases left between them. Germline CDR1 reads SQVTM; CDR2 reads ANQGSEA. This chain's CDR3 is CSVRNNEQFF. CDR3 DNA: TGCAGCGTACGAAACAATGAGCAGTTCTTC.

The chain employs TRBV9 and TRBJ1-2, with D possibly matching TRBD1 (6 bases). This CDR3 region has 15 residues. Deletions cut 1 base from V and 4 bases from J, with 14 bases between. Germline lookup yields CDR1 SGDLS and CDR2 YYNGEE. The DNA for the CDR3 is TGTGCCAGCAGCGTATGGGGGGCAGCTAGCTATGGCTACACCTTC. Residues: CASSVWGAASYGYTF.

J is TRBJ2-7 and V is TRBV5-1, with 12 bases aligning to TRBD1. Losses at the gene ends were 4 bases for V and 4 bases for J; bases not matched to a gene: 9. Per germline, CDR1 SGHRS and CDR2 YFSETQ. The CDR3 is 16 amino acids. CDR3 nucleotides: TGCGCCAGCAGCCCTGGGACAGGGGGCGTAGTATACGAGCAGTACTTC. Its translation is CASSPGTGGVVYEQYF.

The chain has TRBV27 and TRBJ2-3, with D possibly matching TRBD2 (7 bases). Deletions cut 2 bases from V and 5 bases from J, with 14 bases between. The CDR3 extends over 15 amino acids. CDR1 MNHEY and CDR2 SMNVEV come from the germline V gene (reference sequence). In DNA form, the CDR3 reads TGTGCCAGCAGTTTAGGGAGGGGGACAATAGATACGCAGTATTTT. This translates into CASSLGRGTIDTQYF.

This clone was seen a single time. This rearrangement joins TRBV4-3 to TRBJ2-7; 8 positions agree with TRBD1. The CDR3 covers 16 residues. The germline CDR1 and CDR2 sequences are LGHNA and YSLEER. The ends lost 4 bases at V and 6 bases at J; junction bases unmatched: 14. CDR3 DNA sequence: TGCGCCAGCAGCCGACAGGGGCCCTCCGGCCCGGGCGAGCAGTACTTC. Its translation is CASSRQGPSGPGEQYF.

This chain links TRBV7-9 with TRBJ1-4; D is possibly TRBD1 (6 bases). V lost 2 bases, J lost 4 bases, and 14 bases lay in between. Germline V gives CDR1 SEHNR, CDR2 FQNEAQ (reference sequence). The CDR3 spans 16 residues. The chain's CDR3 is CASSLPPGAGNEKLFF. The CDR3 DNA is TGTGCCAGCAGCTTACCTCCAGGGGCTGGTAATGAAAAACTGTTTTTT.

This chain links TRBV15 with TRBJ2-3; 11 positions agree with TRBD2. This CDR3 region has 18 residues. CDR1 and CDR2 from the germline V gene are LNHNV and YYDKDF (reference sequence). Trimming removed 6 bases from V and 3 bases from J; junction bases left unmatched: 14. In nucleotides, the CDR3 is TGTGCCACCAGTGGGGGGCCGGGTAGCGGGAGGGGGACAGATACGCAGTATTTT. As protein: CATSGGPGSGRGTDTQYF.

This sequence joins TRBV13 and TRBJ1-1, with TRBD1 as a possible D gene (5 bases). This CDR3 has 15 residues. Trimming took off 4 bases at V and 1 base at J, with 13 bases between the two ends. CDR1 PRHDT and CDR2 FYEKMQ come from the germline V gene (reference sequence). This CDR3 reads CASSSPGTENTEAFF. The CDR3 DNA sequence: TGTGCCAGCAGCTCACCCGGGACCGAGAACACTGAAGCTTTCTTT.

This clone came up once. The V gene is TRBV11-2, the J gene TRBJ2-1; 9 nucleotides agree with TRBD2. The V and J ends lost 3 bases and 3 bases, in that order; junction bases with no gene match: 12. Germline V lookup: CDR1 SGHAT, CDR2 FQNNGV. This CDR3 is 18 amino acids long. The DNA for the CDR3 is TGTGCCAGCAGCTTGGGCGGGAGGGCCTTCCCGGTCTACAATGAGCAGTTCTTC. Protein: CASSLGGRAFPVYNEQFF.

The chain carries TRBV6-5 and TRBJ2-5, with 10 bases matching TRBD1. Per the germline V gene, CDR1 is MNHEY and CDR2 is SVGAGI. With V trimmed by 6 bases and J by 5 bases, 9 bases remained unmatched. The CDR3 is 15 residues long. The CDR3 region is CASRPGQGQWETQYF. DNA for the CDR3: TGTGCCAGCAGGCCGGGACAGGGGCAGTGGGAGACCCAGTACTTC.

The chain joins TRBV13 to TRBJ2-1; 8 positions agree with TRBD2. The trim removed 2 bases at V and 2 bases at J, leaving 11 bases unmatched. Germline V lookup: CDR1 PRHDT, CDR2 FYEKMQ (reference sequence). The CDR3 length is 18 residues. CDR3 sequence reads: CASSLRASGFGPYNEQFF. CDR3 DNA sequence: TGTGCCAGCAGCTTACGGGCTAGCGGGTTTGGTCCCTACAATGAGCAGTTCTTC.

The chain recombines TRBV5-6 with TRBJ2-2; TRBD1 aligns across 7 bases. CDR3 size: 15 residues. Unmatched junction bases numbered 6, after V lost 4 bases and J lost 3 bases. Looked up from germline, CDR1 is SGHDT and CDR2 is YYEEEE. The CDR3 spells CASSLGQTYTGELFF. Written as DNA, the CDR3 is TGTGCCAGCAGCCTGGGACAGACCTACACCGGGGAGCTGTTTTTT.